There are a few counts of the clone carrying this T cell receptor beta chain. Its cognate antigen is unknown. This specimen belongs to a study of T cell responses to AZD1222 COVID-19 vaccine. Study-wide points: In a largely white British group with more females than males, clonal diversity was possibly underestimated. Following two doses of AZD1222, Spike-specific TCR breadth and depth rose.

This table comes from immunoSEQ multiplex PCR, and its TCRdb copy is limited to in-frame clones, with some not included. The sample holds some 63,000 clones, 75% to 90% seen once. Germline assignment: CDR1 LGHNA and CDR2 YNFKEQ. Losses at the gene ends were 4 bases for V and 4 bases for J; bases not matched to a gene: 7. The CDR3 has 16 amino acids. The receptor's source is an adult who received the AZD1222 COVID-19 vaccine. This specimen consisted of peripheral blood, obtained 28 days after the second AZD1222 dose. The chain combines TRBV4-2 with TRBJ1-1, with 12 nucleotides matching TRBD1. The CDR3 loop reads CASSLGQGAGGTEAFF. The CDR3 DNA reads TGTGCCAGCAGCCTGGGACAGGGGGCTGGGGGCACTGAAGCTTTCTTT.